The 10 T cell receptor beta chains below come from one sample, sequenced in a study of T cells in Graves' hyperthyroidism and ophthalmopathy. Amplified TCR beta CDR3 regions came from RNA transcripts. First-round RT-PCR of the TCR CDR3 relied on the HTBI primer set. From the multiplex PCR reads, TCRdb called clonotypes with MiXCR, one entry per CDR3 protein. Here the sample spans around 570,000 distinct CDR3 sequences, 20% being singletons. Sequencing was performed on blood. The receptors shown here come from a man between 35 and 55 years old with Graves' ophthalmopathy.

The chain recombines TRBV20-1 with TRBJ2-2, with TRBD2 matching over 7 bases. J gave up 6 bases and V 4 bases, and 5 bases lay outside the gene matches. The CDR3 consists of 13 residues. Germline loops: CDR1 DFQATT, CDR2 SNEGSKA (reference sequence). The CDR3 sequence is CSAKTSDAGELFF. The CDR3 nucleotides are TGCAGTGCTAAAACTAGCGACGCCGGGGAGCTGTTTTTT.

This clonotype has just a few counts. The V gene is TRBV6-1, the J gene TRBJ2-5; 10 bases line up with TRBD2. The V gene's germline CDR1 is MNHNS and CDR2 SASEGT. CDR3 length equals 15 residues. V shed 5 bases, J shed 3 bases, and the junction held 6 bases outside the gene matches. As DNA, the CDR3 is TGTGCCAGCAGTAGCGGGGGGGCAAGTGAAGAGACCCAGTACTTC. Translating gives CASSSGGASEETQYF.

Points on this clonotype: This CDR3 fails to terminate in the conserved phenylalanine or tryptophan, so it likely reflects a read error. The CDR3 reads CASSYSGQGSNEQYL. CDR3 bases: TGTGCCAGCAGTTACTCCGGACAGGGTAGCAACGAGCAGTACCTC. The chain has TRBV6-2 or TRBV6-3 and TRBJ2-7; 8 bases agree with TRBD1. There are 15 residues in the CDR3. The V and J ends lost 0 bases and 5 bases, in that order; junction bases with no gene match: 6. Germline CDR1 reads MNHEY; CDR2 reads SVGEGT.

Ten or more counts support this clonotype. The rearrangement uses TRBV2 and TRBJ1-1, with TRBD1 as a possible D gene (5 bases). The germline CDR1 and CDR2 sequences are SNHLY and FYNNEI. Trimming shortened V by 5 bases and J by 1 base, and 17 bases separated the two germline ends. The CDR3 covers 16 residues. The CDR3 sequence is CASSRGRGYGNTEAFF. CDR3 bases: TGTGCCAGCAGTCGAGGGCGGGGGTACGGGAACACTGAAGCTTTCTTT.

This chain links TRBV27 with TRBJ2-7; possibly TRBD2 for D (6 bases). This CDR3 has 14 amino acids. Trimming took 2 bases from V and 6 from J, leaving 14 bases between them. Germline values: CDR1 MNHEY, CDR2 SMNVEV (reference sequence). The CDR3 sequence: CASSLGGEAIEQYF. CDR3 nucleotide sequence: TGTGCCAGCAGTTTAGGCGGGGAGGCGATCGAGCAGTACTTC.

Points on this clonotype: An end of the junction differs from the germline gene, which may be a read error. CDR3 sequence reads: CASSPFLRTGGTDTQYF. CDR3 coding DNA: TGCGCCAGCAGCCCATTCTTACGGACAGGGGGCACAGATACGCAGTATTTT. The gene calls are TRBV5-6 and TRBJ2-3; TRBD1 aligns across 9 bases. The CDR3 extends over 17 amino acids. Germline values: CDR1 SGHDT, CDR2 YYEEEE.

This chain links TRBV29-1 with TRBJ1-1, with TRBD1 as a possible D gene (5 bases). CDR3 length equals 14 residues. CDR1 is SQVTM and CDR2 is ANQGSEA in the germline V gene. Trimming removed 7 bases at V and 4 bases at J, with 19 bases between. The CDR3 coding sequence is TGCAGCGGACGATGGGGGGGAGAGAGCACTGAAGCTTTCTTT. It encodes CSGRWGGESTEAFF.

The rearrangement joins TRBV9 to TRBJ2-2, with D perhaps TRBD1 (6 bases). Germline CDR1 is SGDLS and CDR2 is YYNGEE. This CDR3 is built from 16 residues. Deletions cut 3 bases from V and 1 base from J, with 13 bases between. The CDR3 coding sequence is TGTGCCAGCAGCGATGTCGTGGGACAGAACACCGGGGAGCTGTTTTTT. Its translation is CASSDVVGQNTGELFF.

This clonotype was counted between two and nine times. The V and J genes are TRBV6-1 and TRBJ2-4; the D is unclear. CDR3 length: 13 amino acids. The germline gives CDR1 MNHNS, CDR2 SASEGT. V lost 10 bases and J lost 7, with 17 bases in between. The CDR3 DNA reads as TGTGCCATCGTGACCGGCCTCGGGAACATTCAGTACTTC. Translated: CAIVTGLGNIQYF.

This clonotype was counted only a few times. The CDR3 sequence is CASSPISGGNNEQFF. The CDR3 DNA is TGTGCCAGCTCACCCATCAGCGGGGGAAACAATGAGCAGTTCTTC. This chain joins TRBV18 and TRBJ2-1; 8 positions agree with TRBD2. The CDR3 consists of 15 residues. Germline loops: CDR1 KGHSH, CDR2 LQKENI. After removal of 3 bases from V and 5 bases from J, the junction contained 6 bases not matched to a gene.